This T cell receptor beta chain was identified in a study of radiation and T cells in renal cell carcinoma. Study in general: Nephrectomy followed 15 Gy stereotactic body radiation by 4 weeks. General study points: Top tumor clonotypes rose in blood 2 weeks post-radiation, then contracted.

Method: immunoSEQ multiplex PCR; TCRdb's copy keeps in-frame clones and lacks some. The sample yields tens of thousands of clones, roughly four fifths seen once. Documented time point: blood 2 weeks post-SBRT. As for treatment: 15 Gy SBRT to primary tumor, nephrectomy 4 weeks later. Radiation-treated patients gave blood at baseline, week 2 and week 4. Clear cell pathology was present in this patient's renal cell carcinoma. As for this clone: Antigen: not known.

The CDR3 loop spans 15 amino acids. Per germline, CDR1 SGHTA and CDR2 FQGNSA. J was trimmed by 5 bases and V by 1 base; bases with no gene match: 7. V gene TRBV7-2 combines with J gene TRBJ2-5; 7 bases fit TRBD1. This specimen consisted of blood, obtained from a patient whose treatment included radiotherapy and nephrectomy. The receptor comes from a man aged 55-75 years with renal cell carcinoma. CDR3 sequence: CASSLGAGGEETQYF. CDR3 in DNA: TGTGCCAGCAGCTTAGGGGCAGGGGGTGAGGAGACCCAGTACTTC.